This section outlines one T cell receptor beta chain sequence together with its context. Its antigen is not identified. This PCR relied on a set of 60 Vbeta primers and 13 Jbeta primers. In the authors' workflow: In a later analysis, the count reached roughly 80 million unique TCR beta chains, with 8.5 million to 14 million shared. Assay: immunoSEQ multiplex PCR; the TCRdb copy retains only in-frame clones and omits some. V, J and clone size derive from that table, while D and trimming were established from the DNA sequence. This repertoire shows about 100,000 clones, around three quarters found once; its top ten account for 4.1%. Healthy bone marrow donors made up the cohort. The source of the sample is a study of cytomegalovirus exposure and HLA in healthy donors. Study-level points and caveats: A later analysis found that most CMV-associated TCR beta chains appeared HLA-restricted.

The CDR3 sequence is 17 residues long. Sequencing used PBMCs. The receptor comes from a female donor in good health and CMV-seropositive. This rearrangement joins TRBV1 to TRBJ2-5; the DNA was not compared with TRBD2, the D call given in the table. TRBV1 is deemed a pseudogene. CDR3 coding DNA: TGCACCAGCAGCCAAGATGGGGGACTAGCGGGGGGAAAGACCCAGTACTTC. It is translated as CTSSQDGGLAGGKTQYF.